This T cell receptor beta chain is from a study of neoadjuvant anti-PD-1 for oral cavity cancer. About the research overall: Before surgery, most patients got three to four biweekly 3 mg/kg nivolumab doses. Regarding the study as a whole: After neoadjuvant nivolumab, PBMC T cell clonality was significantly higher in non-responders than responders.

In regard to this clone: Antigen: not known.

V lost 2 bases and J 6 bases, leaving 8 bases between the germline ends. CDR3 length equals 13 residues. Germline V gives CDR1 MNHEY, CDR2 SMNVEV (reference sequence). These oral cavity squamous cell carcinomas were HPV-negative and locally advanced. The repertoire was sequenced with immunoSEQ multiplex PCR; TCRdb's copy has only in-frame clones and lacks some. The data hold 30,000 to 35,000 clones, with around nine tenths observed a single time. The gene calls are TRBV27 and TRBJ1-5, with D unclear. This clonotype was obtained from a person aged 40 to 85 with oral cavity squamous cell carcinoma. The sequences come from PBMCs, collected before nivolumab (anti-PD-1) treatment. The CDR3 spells CASSLVVGQPQHF. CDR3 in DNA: TGTGCCAGCAGTTTAGTAGTCGGTCAGCCCCAGCATTTT.